This TCR beta chain comes out of a study of long-term antiretroviral therapy in people with HIV (dated 2022 in TCRdb). About the investigation overall: The earliest samples were collected roughly a decade before the 2015 WHO recommendation for immediate ART, at a time when ART was usually postponed until CD4 counts fell. A total of under 250 cryopreserved PBMC samples were contributed to the cohort by 30 adults with confirmed HIV infection, with samples collected serially over a mean of roughly six years (range 1-12). No cross-contamination during QIAcube processing turned up in test extractions that ran a monoclonal T-cell line alongside 30 to 40 polyclonal samples. This retrospective serial study examined whether starting ART and sustained HIV suppression were associated with changes in the composition and diversity of the TRB repertoire in peripheral blood. Of the approximately 30 participants with HIV, more than 10 were female. Study-wide conclusions, independent of this receptor: The samples span the years 2004 to 2017, and the ART regimens used at that time may not be as effective as current regimens. Starting ART was linked to a significant rise in TRB diversity, yet even after long-term ART the diversity remained significantly lower than in transplant donor controls. HIV repertoires had narrower CDR3 length ranges than controls, and the network structure suggested an antigen-experienced repertoire that shifted only slightly toward naive after ART. Since PBMC availability was limited, sequencing covered only the TCR beta chain, with no alpha chain pairing. Inferences about post-ART repertoire changes are limited because no data were available on ART adherence, viral resistance or therapy changes. Because pre-ART samples had limited cell numbers, profiling was done on unsorted PBMC rather than on sorted CD4+ and CD8+ T cells. At every time point, the repertoire was dominated by expanded TRB clones first identified before ART initiation, although this dominance fluctuated and, in many PLHIV, declined after ART.

For this clone: Its antigen is unknown. There are no base qualities to consult, and no much larger clone falls within one base.

Taken from cysteine to phenylalanine, the CDR3 has 14 residues. The CDR3 DNA has 42 bases and is translated from base 1. CDR1 and CDR2 are read off the germline V gene as MDHEN and SYDVKM. The V and J ends are trimmed by 4 bases and 5 bases, leaving 12 bases between them. The immunoSEQ hsTCRB v3.0 assay was used at survey level resolution for TRB variable region sequencing. A depth of roughly 35,000-55,000 T-cell genomes per sample was targeted for TRB sequencing. TRB libraries were pooled and sequenced on an Illumina MiSeq using a v3 150-cycle kit. As for the authors' bioinformatics: Repertoire analysis was run in R within a reproducible Nextflow workflow that covered QC, data transformation and analysis. Custom analyses were implemented in LymphoSeq2, an R package for AIRR-Seq data exploration. After excluding several samples that yielded fewer than 5000 total TRB sequences, fewer than 200 HIV repertoires remained for analysis. Among the roughly 190 retained HIV repertoires, about 57 were collected before ART initiation and some 130 were collected after ART initiation. Repertoires were downsampled to 5000 TRB nucleotide sequences, and summary statistics were averaged over 100 downsampling iterations. TRB sequences were retained for analysis only if CDR3 regions of at least seven amino acids were present. A Shannon entropy-derived clonality score and the Gini coefficient were used to measure diversity. Repertoire networks linked the top 5000 CDR3 amino acid sequences whenever two sequences differed by an edit distance of one. Antigen specificity groups and MHC restriction were predicted for TRB CDR3 amino acid sequences with GLIPH2. CDR3 amino acid sequences were matched against VDJdb and McPAS-TCR to flag known CMV, EBV, HIV or tissue antigen associations. Pre-ART, post-ART and control groups were compared with Wilcoxon signed-rank tests and Holm-Bonferroni correction. The table was pulled from immuneACCESS by TCRdb, which kept in-frame rearrangements only. Such tables lose some clones; where checked, under half of the loss comes from unresolved V genes, and the rest has no known cause. From that table come the V and J calls and clone size; the DNA was used to work out D and trimming. The sample table contains approximately 15,000 clones; only one count was recorded for roughly 87% of them. The ten largest account for 11% of the sample.

To be included, a participant needed at least one PBMC sample from before ART initiation plus at least two post-ART samples. All participants with HIV were treated in the United States of America. Before DNA extraction, cryopreserved samples containing about 1-10 million PBMC were thawed and washed. At the time of the earliest PBMC sample, participants with HIV were aged between roughly 20 and 60 years. Per participant, PBMC samples came from 1-4 timepoints prior to ART initiation and 2-8 timepoints following ART initiation, for a median of 7 samples. For every participant, serial HIV viral load, CD4+ T-cell count, ART history and demographic data were obtained. A Qiagen kit on a QIAcube was used to extract genomic DNA from unsorted PBMC, with samples processed in batches of 12.

The chain links TRBV28 with TRBJ1-5; TRBD1 is possibly the D segment (6 matching bases). This sequence originates from a man in his forties or fifties with HIV. Here the sequenced sample was unsorted PBMCs, taken 6.2 years after starting antiretroviral therapy. The encoded CDR3 is CASSSVRGHQPQHF. Read as DNA, the sequence is TGTGCCAGCAGTTCGGTCAGGGGTCATCAGCCCCAGCATTTT.